What follows describes a single TCR beta chain. The data stem from a study of T cell changes during pregnancy in multiple sclerosis. CDR3 length: 14 residues. Trimming removed 1 base from V and 8 bases from J, with 14 bases in between. Germline V gives CDR1 SGHAT, CDR2 FQNNGV. The protocol was immunoSEQ multiplex PCR, while the TCRdb copy is restricted to in-frame clones and leaves out a portion. The table records under 130,000 clones, approximately 93% of them present only once. Sequenced material: peripheral blood, taken after pregnancy. This TCR was recovered from a female donor with multiple sclerosis, enrolled in a pregnancy study. J is TRBJ1-2 and V is TRBV11-2; tentatively, D is TRBD1 (6 bases). The CDR3 protein is CASSLGGGARGYTF. The CDR3 nucleotides read TGTGCCAGCAGCTTAGGAGGGGGGGCCCGCGGCTACACCTTC.